This T cell receptor (beta chain) appears in the sequencing data of a study of technical replicates of blood from several donors. The germline V gene has CDR1 MDHEN and CDR2 SYDVKM. This CDR3 spans 14 amino acids. V trimming: 7 bases; J trimming: 5 bases; junction bases outside the gene matches: 7. Clones were sequenced by immunoSEQ multiplex PCR, and TCRdb holds only the in-frame ones, with some missing. The table records more than 65,000 clones, more than 90% of them present only once. V gene TRBV28 combines with J gene TRBJ2-7; TRBD2 aligns across 11 bases. The receptor's source is a human donor in good health. The material sequenced was T cells isolated from PBMCs. CDR3 protein: CASTLTSGRDEQYF. CDR3 nucleotide sequence: TGTGCCAGCACCCTCACTAGCGGGAGAGACGAGCAGTACTTC.